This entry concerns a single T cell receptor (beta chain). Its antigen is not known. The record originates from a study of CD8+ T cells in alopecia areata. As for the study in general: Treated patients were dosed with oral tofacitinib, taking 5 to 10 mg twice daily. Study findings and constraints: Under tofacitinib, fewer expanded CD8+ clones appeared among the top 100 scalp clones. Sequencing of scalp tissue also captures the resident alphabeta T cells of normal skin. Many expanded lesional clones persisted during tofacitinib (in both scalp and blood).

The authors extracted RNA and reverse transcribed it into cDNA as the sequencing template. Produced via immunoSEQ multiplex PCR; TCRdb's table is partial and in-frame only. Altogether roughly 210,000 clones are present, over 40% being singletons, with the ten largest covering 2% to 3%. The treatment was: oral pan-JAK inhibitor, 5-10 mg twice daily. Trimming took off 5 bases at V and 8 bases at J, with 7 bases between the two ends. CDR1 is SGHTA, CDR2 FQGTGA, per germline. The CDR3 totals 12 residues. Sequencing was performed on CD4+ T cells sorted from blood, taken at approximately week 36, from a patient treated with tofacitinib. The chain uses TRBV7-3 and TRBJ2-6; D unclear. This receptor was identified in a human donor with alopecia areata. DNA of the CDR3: TGTGCCAGCAGCCCGAGAACCAACGTCCTGACTTTC. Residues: CASSPRTNVLTF.